In its sample, the clone carrying this T cell receptor beta chain was seen a few times. TCRdb called the 5' RACE reads again in MiXCR, with one record for every CDR3 protein. This sample has about 370,000 distinct CDR3 sequences, with more than 9% found just once. The data derive from a study of T cells after yellow fever vaccination. Per germline, CDR1 MGHRA and CDR2 YSYEKL. The V gene lost 1 base and the J gene lost 1 base, with 7 bases spanning the gap. The CDR3 length is 15 residues. The source was PBMCs, collected on the day of the first yellow fever vaccination. The chain uses TRBV4-1 and TRBJ2-2, with no clear D. The sequence came from a man aged 18 to 35 who received the YFV17D yellow fever vaccine. The CDR3 sequence: CASSQALKNTGELFF. In nucleotides, the CDR3 is TGCGCCAGCAGCCAAGCACTGAAGAACACCGGGGAGCTGTTTTTT.